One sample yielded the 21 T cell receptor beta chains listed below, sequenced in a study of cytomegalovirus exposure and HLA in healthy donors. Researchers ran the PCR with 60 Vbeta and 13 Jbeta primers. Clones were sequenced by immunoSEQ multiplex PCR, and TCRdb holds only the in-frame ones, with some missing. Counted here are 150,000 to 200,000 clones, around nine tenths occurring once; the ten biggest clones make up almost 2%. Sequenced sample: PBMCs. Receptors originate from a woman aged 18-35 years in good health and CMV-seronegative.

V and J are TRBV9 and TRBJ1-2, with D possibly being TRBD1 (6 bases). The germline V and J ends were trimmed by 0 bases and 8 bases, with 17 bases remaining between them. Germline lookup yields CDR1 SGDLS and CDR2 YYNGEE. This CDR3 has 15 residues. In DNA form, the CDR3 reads TGTGCCAGCAGCGTAGTGGGACAAGGGTCTGAGGGCTACACCTTC. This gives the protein CASSVVGQGSEGYTF. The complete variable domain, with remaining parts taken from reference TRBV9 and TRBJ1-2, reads DSGVTQTPKHLITATGQRVTLRCSPRSGDLSVYWYQQSLDQGLQFLIQYYNGEERAKGNILERFSAQQFPDLHSELNLSSLELGDSALYFCASSVVGQGSEGYTFGSGTRLTVV.

The CDR3, as DNA: TGTGCCACCAGCAGAGCCAGGGCAAGGAGCAATCAGCCCCAGCATTTT. Translation gives CATSRARARSNQPQHF. This chain connects TRBV15 to TRBJ1-5, with a possible D match to TRBD1 (5 bases). The CDR3 loop spans 16 amino acids. V shed 1 base and J shed 1 base, with 11 bases lying between them. Germline V gives CDR1 LNHNV, CDR2 YYDKDF (reference sequence).

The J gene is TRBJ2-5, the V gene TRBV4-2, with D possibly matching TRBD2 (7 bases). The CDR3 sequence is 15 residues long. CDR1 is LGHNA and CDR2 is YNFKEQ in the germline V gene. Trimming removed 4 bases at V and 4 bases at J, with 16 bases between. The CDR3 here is CASSRQREGGETQYF. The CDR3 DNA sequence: TGTGCCAGCAGCCGCCAGCGGGAAGGGGGAGAGACCCAGTACTTC.

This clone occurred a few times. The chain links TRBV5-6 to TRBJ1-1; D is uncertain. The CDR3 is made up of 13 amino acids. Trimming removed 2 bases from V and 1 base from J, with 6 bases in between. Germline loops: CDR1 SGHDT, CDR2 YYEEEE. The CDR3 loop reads CASSFSRNTEAFF. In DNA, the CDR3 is TGTGCCAGCAGCTTCTCGAGGAACACTGAAGCTTTCTTT.

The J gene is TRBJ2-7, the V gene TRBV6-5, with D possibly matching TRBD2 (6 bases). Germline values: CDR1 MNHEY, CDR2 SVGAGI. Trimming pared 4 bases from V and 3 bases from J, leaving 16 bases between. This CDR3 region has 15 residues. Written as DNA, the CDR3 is TGTGCCAGCAGTTCCCCGGGAGCCACCGGCTACGAGCAGTACTTC. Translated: CASSSPGATGYEQYF.

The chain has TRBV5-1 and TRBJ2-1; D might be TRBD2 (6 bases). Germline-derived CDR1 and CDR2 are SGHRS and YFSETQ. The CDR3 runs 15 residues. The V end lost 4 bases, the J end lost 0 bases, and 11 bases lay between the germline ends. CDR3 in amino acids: CASSPGDRSYNEQFF. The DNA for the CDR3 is TGCGCCAGCAGCCCGGGGGACCGCTCCTACAATGAGCAGTTCTTC.

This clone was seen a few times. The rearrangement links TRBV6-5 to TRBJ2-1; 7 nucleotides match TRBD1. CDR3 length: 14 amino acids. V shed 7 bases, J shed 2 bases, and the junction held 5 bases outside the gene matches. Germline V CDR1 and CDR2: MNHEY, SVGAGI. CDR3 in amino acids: CASTWTGTYNEQFF. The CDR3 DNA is TGTGCCAGCACTTGGACAGGAACCTACAATGAGCAGTTCTTC.

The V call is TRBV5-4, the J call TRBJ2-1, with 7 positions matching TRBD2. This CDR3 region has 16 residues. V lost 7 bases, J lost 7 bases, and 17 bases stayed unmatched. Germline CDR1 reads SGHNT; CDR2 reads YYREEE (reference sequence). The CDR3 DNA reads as TGTGCCAGCGGGCCAAGTGGGGCGGGAGTTAGAAATGAGCAGTTCTTC. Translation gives CASGPSGAGVRNEQFF.

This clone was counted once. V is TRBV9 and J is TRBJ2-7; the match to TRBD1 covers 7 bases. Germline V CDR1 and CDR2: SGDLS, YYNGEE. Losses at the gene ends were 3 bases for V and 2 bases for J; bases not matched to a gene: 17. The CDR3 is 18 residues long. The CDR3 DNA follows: TGTGCCAGCAGCGCCTCTAAAATCGGGGACAGCGGTCCCTACGAGCAGTACTTC. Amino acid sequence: CASSASKIGDSGPYEQYF.

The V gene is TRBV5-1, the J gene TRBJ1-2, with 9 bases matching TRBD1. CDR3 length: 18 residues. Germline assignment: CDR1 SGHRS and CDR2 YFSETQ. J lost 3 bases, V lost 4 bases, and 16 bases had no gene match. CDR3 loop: CASSLGTYGTGLYYGYTF. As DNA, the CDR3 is TGCGCCAGCAGCCTTGGGACCTACGGGACAGGGCTTTACTATGGCTACACCTTC.

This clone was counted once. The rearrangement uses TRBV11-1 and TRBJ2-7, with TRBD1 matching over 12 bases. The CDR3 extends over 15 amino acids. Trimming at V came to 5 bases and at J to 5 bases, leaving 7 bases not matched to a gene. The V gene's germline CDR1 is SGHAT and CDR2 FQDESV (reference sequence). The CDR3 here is CASSRDRGRLNEQYF. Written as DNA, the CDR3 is TGTGCCAGCAGCCGGGACAGGGGGCGCCTGAACGAGCAGTACTTC.

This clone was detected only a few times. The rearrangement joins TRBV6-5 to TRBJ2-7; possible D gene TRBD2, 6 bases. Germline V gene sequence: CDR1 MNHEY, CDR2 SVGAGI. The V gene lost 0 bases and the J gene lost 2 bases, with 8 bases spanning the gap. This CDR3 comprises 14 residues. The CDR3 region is CASSYSGEAYEQYF. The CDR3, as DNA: TGTGCCAGCAGTTACTCAGGGGAGGCCTACGAGCAGTACTTC.

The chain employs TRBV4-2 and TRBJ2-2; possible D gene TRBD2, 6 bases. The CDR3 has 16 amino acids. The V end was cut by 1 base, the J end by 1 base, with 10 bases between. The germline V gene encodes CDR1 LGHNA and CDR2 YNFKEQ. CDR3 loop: CASSQVGRLNTGELFF. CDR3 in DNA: TGTGCCAGCAGCCAAGTCGGGAGATTGAACACCGGGGAGCTGTTTTTT.

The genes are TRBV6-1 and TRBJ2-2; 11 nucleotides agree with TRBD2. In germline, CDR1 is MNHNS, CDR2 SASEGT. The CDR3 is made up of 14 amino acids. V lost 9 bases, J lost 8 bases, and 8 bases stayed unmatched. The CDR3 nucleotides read TGTGCCAGGCTTAGCGGGGGGGCCTGGGGGGAGCTGTTTTTT. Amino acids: CARLSGGAWGELFF.

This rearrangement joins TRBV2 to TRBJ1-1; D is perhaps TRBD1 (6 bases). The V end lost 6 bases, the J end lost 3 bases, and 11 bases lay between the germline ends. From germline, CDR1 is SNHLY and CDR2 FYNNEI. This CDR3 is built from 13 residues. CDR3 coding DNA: TGTGCCAGCAGGGACAGAGTGTACACTGAAGCTTTCTTT. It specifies CASRDRVYTEAFF. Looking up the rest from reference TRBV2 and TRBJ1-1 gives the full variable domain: EPEVTQTPSHQVTQMGQEVILRCVPISNHLYFYWYRQILGQKVEFLVSFYNNEISEKSEIFDDQFSVERPDGSNFTLKIRSTKLEDSAMYFCASRDRVYTEAFFGQGTRLTVV.

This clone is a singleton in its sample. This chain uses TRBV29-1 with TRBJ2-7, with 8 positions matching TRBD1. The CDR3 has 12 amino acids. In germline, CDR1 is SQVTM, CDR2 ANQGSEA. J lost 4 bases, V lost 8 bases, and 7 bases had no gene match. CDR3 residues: CSPVQGDYEQYF. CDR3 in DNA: TGCAGCCCAGTACAGGGGGATTACGAGCAGTACTTC.

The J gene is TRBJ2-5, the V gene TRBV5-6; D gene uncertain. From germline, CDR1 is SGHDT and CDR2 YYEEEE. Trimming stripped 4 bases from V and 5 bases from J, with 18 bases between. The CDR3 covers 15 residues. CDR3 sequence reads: CASSRTEVGSETQYF. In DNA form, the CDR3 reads TGTGCCAGCAGCCGAACCGAGGTCGGATCGGAGACCCAGTACTTC.

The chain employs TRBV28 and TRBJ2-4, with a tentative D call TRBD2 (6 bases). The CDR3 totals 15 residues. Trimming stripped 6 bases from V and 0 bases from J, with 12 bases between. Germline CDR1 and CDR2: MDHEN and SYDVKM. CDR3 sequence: CASSLLGLAKNIQYF. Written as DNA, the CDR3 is TGTGCCAGCAGCCTTTTGGGACTAGCCAAAAACATTCAGTACTTC.

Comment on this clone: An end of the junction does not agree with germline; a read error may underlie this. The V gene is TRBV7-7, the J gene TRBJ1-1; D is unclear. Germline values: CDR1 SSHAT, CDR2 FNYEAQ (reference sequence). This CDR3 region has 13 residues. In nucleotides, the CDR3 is TGTGCTAGCAGCCCGGGTCGGGGTACTGAAGCTTTCTTT. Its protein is CASSPGRGTEAFF.

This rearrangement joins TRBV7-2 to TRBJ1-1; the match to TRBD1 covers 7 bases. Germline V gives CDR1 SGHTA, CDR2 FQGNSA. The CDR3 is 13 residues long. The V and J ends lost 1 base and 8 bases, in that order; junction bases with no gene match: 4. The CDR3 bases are TGTGCCAGCAGCTTAGTTTCGGGACAGGAAGCTTTCTTT. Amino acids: CASSLVSGQEAFF.

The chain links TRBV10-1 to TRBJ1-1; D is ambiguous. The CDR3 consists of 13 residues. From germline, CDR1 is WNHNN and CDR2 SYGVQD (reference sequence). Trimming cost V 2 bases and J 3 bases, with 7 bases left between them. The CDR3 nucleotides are TGCGCCAGCAGTGAGGCAGGTTACACTGAAGCTTTCTTT. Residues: CASSEAGYTEAFF.